The sequence of this TCR beta chain was determined in a study of OX40 agonist ivuxolimab in advanced cancers. Turning to the study itself: Ivuxolimab, an antibody that agonizes OX40 (CD134), was administered to the patients.

Method: immunoSEQ multiplex PCR; TCRdb's copy keeps in-frame clones and lacks some. There are under 85,000 clones in the sample; roughly nine tenths occur only once, and more than 4% lies in the top ten. Germline CDR1 SGHRS, CDR2 YFSETQ. The CDR3 has 12 amino acids. The V end was cut by 2 bases, the J end by 6 bases, with 7 bases between. The clonotype was recovered from an adult with an advanced solid tumor such as melanoma, head and neck, liver or kidney cancer. The sequenced sample was CD4+ or CD8+ T cells sorted from blood, obtained in a trial of the OX40 agonist ivuxolimab. The J gene is TRBJ2-3, the V gene TRBV5-1, with D maybe TRBD2 (5 bases). CDR3 loop: CASSFPGDTQYF. The CDR3 nucleotides are TGCGCCAGCAGCTTCCCGGGGGATACGCAGTATTTT.